The rows below give T cell receptor beta chains drawn from one sample of a study of siplizumab effects on memory and regulatory T cells. Sequencing was performed with immunoSEQ multiplex PCR; in TCRdb, only in-frame clones are kept and a portion is missing. The table includes 85,000 to 130,000 clones, about 95% detected once. Input material: Tregs sorted from blood. These receptors all stem from a human donor in good health. The CDR3 runs from the conserved cysteine through the conserved F or W. Fields, in order: D gene, clone size, V gene, J gene, CDR3 DNA, CDR3 protein. A D gene is named only where the DNA matches it firmly. Clone size is shown for a subset of rows, as once, few, many or a class of expanded clone.

d_call: .
clone_size: .
v_call: TRBV9
j_call: TRBJ2-3
cdr3_nt: TGTGCCAGCAGCGTAGGATGGAGGGATACGCAGTATTTT
cdr3_aa: CASSVGWRDTQYF

d_call: TRBD2
clone_size: .
v_call: TRBV9
j_call: TRBJ2-2
cdr3_nt: TGTGCCAGCAGCGTTGGGACTAGCGGGAGGGCGTACACCGGGGAGCTGTTTTTT
cdr3_aa: CASSVGTSGRAYTGELFF

d_call: .
clone_size: .
v_call: TRBV27
j_call: TRBJ2-7
cdr3_nt: TGTGCCAGCAGTTTAAAGGGGCCCTACGAGCAGTACTTC
cdr3_aa: CASSLKGPYEQYF

d_call: TRBD2
clone_size: .
v_call: TRBV4-1
j_call: TRBJ2-7
cdr3_nt: TGCGCCAGCAGCCAAGCCCCGGGACTAGCGGGGATAACCTACGAGCAGTACTTC
cdr3_aa: CASSQAPGLAGITYEQYF

d_call: .
clone_size: .
v_call: TRBV18
j_call: TRBJ2-7
cdr3_nt: TGTGCCAGCTCCACCACCCAGGGGCAGAGCCACGAGCAGTACTTC
cdr3_aa: CASSTTQGQSHEQYF

d_call: .
clone_size: .
v_call: TRBV27
j_call: TRBJ2-5
cdr3_nt: TGTGCCAGCAGTTTTTTAGGGGTGGAACAAGAGACCCAGTACTTC
cdr3_aa: CASSFLGVEQETQYF

d_call: .
clone_size: .
v_call: TRBV6-1
j_call: TRBJ2-3
cdr3_nt: TGTGCCAGCAGTGAAGCGCGTCTAGGGCTCCCAGATACGCAGTATTTT
cdr3_aa: CASSEARLGLPDTQYF

d_call: TRBD2
clone_size: .
v_call: TRBV7-3
j_call: TRBJ2-1
cdr3_nt: TGTGCCAGCAGCCCATGGACTAGCGGGAGGGGAAAAGAGCAGTTCTTC
cdr3_aa: CASSPWTSGRGKEQFF

d_call: .
clone_size: .
v_call: TRBV6-6
j_call: TRBJ1-5
cdr3_nt: TGTGCCAGCAGTGTCGGGGGAAATCAGCCCCAGCATTTT
cdr3_aa: CASSVGGNQPQHF

d_call: .
clone_size: .
v_call: TRBV5-1
j_call: TRBJ1-1
cdr3_nt: TGCGCCAGCAGCTTGAGGGTTGGGGAAAACACTGAAGCTTTCTTT
cdr3_aa: CASSLRVGENTEAFF

d_call: .
clone_size: .
v_call: TRBV11-2
j_call: TRBJ1-5
cdr3_nt: TGTGCCAGCAGCTTAGATCGGATCTTTAATCAGCCCCAGCATTTT
cdr3_aa: CASSLDRIFNQPQHF

d_call: .
clone_size: .
v_call: TRBV5-1
j_call: TRBJ2-1
cdr3_nt: TGCGCCAGCAGCGCGGACCACAATGAGCAGTTCTTC
cdr3_aa: CASSADHNEQFF

d_call: .
clone_size: .
v_call: TRBV4-1
j_call: TRBJ2-6
cdr3_nt: TGCGCCAGCAGCCAAGTTACCTATTCGTCTGGGGCCAACGTCCTGACTTTC
cdr3_aa: CASSQVTYSSGANVLTF

d_call: .
clone_size: .
v_call: TRBV7-9
j_call: TRBJ2-1
cdr3_nt: TGTGCCAGCAGCTCGGGGATTCGACCCAATGAGCAGTTCTTC
cdr3_aa: CASSSGIRPNEQFF

d_call: .
clone_size: .
v_call: TRBV5-8
j_call: TRBJ2-1
cdr3_nt: TGTGCCAGCAGCTTGGACGCGCATGGGAATGAGCAGTTCTTC
cdr3_aa: CASSLDAHGNEQFF

d_call: .
clone_size: .
v_call: TRBV18
j_call: TRBJ2-7
cdr3_nt: TGTGCCAGCTCACCACGGGACGGGGAGCTCGCTCGCGAGCAGTACTTC
cdr3_aa: CASSPRDGELAREQYF

d_call: .
clone_size: .
v_call: TRBV28
j_call: TRBJ1-2
cdr3_nt: TGTGCCAGCAGTTTATGGAGGGCGGGGGGCTACACCTTC
cdr3_aa: CASSLWRAGGYTF

d_call: .
clone_size: .
v_call: TRBV19
j_call: TRBJ1-1
cdr3_nt: TGTGCCAGTAGTGCGGGGGCGACGGGGAACACTGAAGCTTTCTTT
cdr3_aa: CASSAGATGNTEAFF

d_call: TRBD1
clone_size: .
v_call: TRBV5-1
j_call: TRBJ2-7
cdr3_nt: TGCGCCAGCAGCTTGGTACCGGGACAGCATCAAAGCTCCTACGAGCAGTACTTC
cdr3_aa: CASSLVPGQHQSSYEQYF

d_call: .
clone_size: .
v_call: TRBV14
j_call: TRBJ2-1
cdr3_nt: TGTGCCAGCAGGGCTAGACTGGACAATGAGCAGTTCTTC
cdr3_aa: CASRARLDNEQFF

d_call: .
clone_size: .
v_call: TRBV5-1
j_call: TRBJ2-3
cdr3_nt: TGCGCCAGCAGCCTGGCCTCCCAAGGGAGAAATACGCAGTATTTT
cdr3_aa: CASSLASQGRNTQYF

d_call: TRBD2
clone_size: .
v_call: TRBV29-1
j_call: TRBJ2-3
cdr3_nt: TGCAGCGTTCCGACTAGCGGGGGACTCACAGATACGCAGTATTTT
cdr3_aa: CSVPTSGGLTDTQYF

d_call: .
clone_size: .
v_call: TRBV19
j_call: TRBJ2-3
cdr3_nt: TGTGCCAGTAGTATAGGTAGCCCAGATACGCAGTATTTT
cdr3_aa: CASSIGSPDTQYF

d_call: .
clone_size: .
v_call: TRBV28
j_call: TRBJ1-2
cdr3_nt: TGTGCCAGCCAGATGGGGGGGGTCGGCTATGGCTACACCTTC
cdr3_aa: CASQMGGVGYGYTF

d_call: .
clone_size: .
v_call: TRBV5-4
j_call: TRBJ2-1
cdr3_nt: TGTGCCAGCAGCCTGCCGGGTCCCAGTGAGCAGTTCTTC
cdr3_aa: CASSLPGPSEQFF

d_call: TRBD1
clone_size: .
v_call: TRBV19
j_call: TRBJ1-5
cdr3_nt: TGTGCCAGTAGTCCCCAGGGGAGGGGGCAGGTCAATCAGCCCCAGCATTTT
cdr3_aa: CASSPQGRGQVNQPQHF

d_call: .
clone_size: .
v_call: TRBV30
j_call: TRBJ2-7
cdr3_nt: TGTGCCTGGAGAGGGCACCGCGTTGGGGAGCAGTACTTC
cdr3_aa: CAWRGHRVGEQYF

d_call: .
clone_size: .
v_call: TRBV28
j_call: TRBJ1-1
cdr3_nt: TGTGCCAGCAGGCACCATGAAGCTTTCTTT
cdr3_aa: CASRHHEAFF

d_call: TRBD2
clone_size: once
v_call: TRBV18
j_call: TRBJ2-1
cdr3_nt: TGTGCCAGCTCCGCCAGGGGACTAGCTTCCTACAATGAGCAGTTCTTC
cdr3_aa: CASSARGLASYNEQFF

d_call: .
clone_size: .
v_call: TRBV29-1
j_call: TRBJ2-3
cdr3_nt: TGCAGCGTTCTTGGTTTCCCAGATACGCAGTATTTT
cdr3_aa: CSVLGFPDTQYF